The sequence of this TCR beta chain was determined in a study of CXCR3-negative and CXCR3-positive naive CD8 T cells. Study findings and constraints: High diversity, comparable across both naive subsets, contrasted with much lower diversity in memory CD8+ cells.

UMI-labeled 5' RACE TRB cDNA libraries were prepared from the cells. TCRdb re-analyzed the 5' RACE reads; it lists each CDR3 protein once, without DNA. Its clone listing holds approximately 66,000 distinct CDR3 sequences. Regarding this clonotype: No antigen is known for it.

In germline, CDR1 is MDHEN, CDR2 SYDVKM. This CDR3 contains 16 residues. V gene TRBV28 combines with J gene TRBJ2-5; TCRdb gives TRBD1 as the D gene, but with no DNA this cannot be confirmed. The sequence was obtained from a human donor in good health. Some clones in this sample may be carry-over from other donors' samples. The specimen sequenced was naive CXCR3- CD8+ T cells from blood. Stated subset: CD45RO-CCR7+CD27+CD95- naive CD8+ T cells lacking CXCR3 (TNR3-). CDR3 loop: CASSLGQGRPQETQYF.